This TCR beta chain is drawn from a study of technical replicates of blood from several donors. The CDR3 sequence is 14 residues long. CDR1 is MNHEY and CDR2 is SVGAGI in the germline V gene. V was trimmed by 5 bases and J by 4 bases, leaving 14 bases between them. This clone was counted a few times. The table came from immunoSEQ multiplex PCR; TCRdb's copy has only in-frame clones and leaves some out. This table has about 53,000 clones, roughly 84% appearing once. The V gene is TRBV6-5, the J gene TRBJ1-2; D might be TRBD1 (5 bases). The sequence was collected from a human donor in good health. Some clones in this sample may be carry-over from other donors' samples. Sequencing input: PBMCs. DNA of the CDR3: TGTGCCAGCAGTCCTATGGGCAGGGCCTATGGCTACACCTTC. Its translation: CASSPMGRAYGYTF.